The 9 T cell receptor beta chains listed next were all sequenced from one sample in a study of shared clonotypes between healthy human individuals. Sequencing used immunoSEQ multiplex PCR; TCRdb keeps in-frame clones, though not all of them. The sample consists of some 900,000 clones, more than 75% of them appearing once. Material: memory CD4+ T cells sorted from blood. Stated subset: CD45RA-negative fraction. These receptor sequences come from a man between 18 and 35 years old in good health.

The V and J genes are TRBV5-1 and TRBJ1-2; D is undetermined. The CDR3 loop spans 16 amino acids. The V and J ends lost 6 bases and 2 bases respectively, with 20 bases between them. Germline lookup yields CDR1 SGHRS and CDR2 YFSETQ. CDR3 region: CASTEGPPEANYGYTF. CDR3 DNA: TGCGCCAGCACCGAAGGACCTCCCGAAGCGAACTATGGCTACACCTTC.

This chain connects TRBV7-8 to TRBJ2-2; TRBD2 might be the D (7 bases). Per the germline V gene, CDR1 is SGHVS and CDR2 is FQNEAQ. Trimming took 3 bases from V and 2 from J, leaving 10 bases between them. CDR3 length: 15 residues. The CDR3 DNA is TGTGCCAGCAGCTTGTCGGGGGGCAACACCGGGGAGCTGTTTTTT. This encodes CASSLSGGNTGELFF.

CDR3 region: CASSPRGQLYEQYF. The CDR3 DNA reads as TGTGCCAGTAGTCCCCGCGGACAGTTGTACGAGCAGTACTTC. The chain uses TRBV19 and TRBJ2-7, with D possibly being TRBD1 (6 bases). The CDR3 is 14 residues long. From germline, CDR1 is LNHDA and CDR2 SQIVND (reference sequence). The ends were cut back, 5 bases at V and 4 bases at J, with 15 bases in the middle.

The CDR3 DNA follows: TGTGCCAGTAGTACAACGTCTAGGGATTCACCCCTCCACTTT. Protein product: CASSTTSRDSPLHF. The chain links TRBV19 to TRBJ1-6; the D is unclear. Germline CDR1 reads LNHDA; CDR2 reads SQIVND (reference sequence). V lost 4 bases to trimming and J lost 8 bases, with 12 bases between them. This CDR3 region has 14 residues.

The chain couples TRBV5-5 to TRBJ2-5; 9 nucleotides line up with TRBD1. Germline V lookup: CDR1 SGHKS, CDR2 YYEKEE (reference sequence). The CDR3 is made up of 14 amino acids. With V trimmed by 1 base and J by 4 bases, 2 bases remained unmatched. The CDR3 DNA sequence: TGTGCCAGCAGCTTGCGGGGACAGGGAGAGACCCAGTACTTC. It specifies CASSLRGQGETQYF.

This rearrangement joins TRBV19 to TRBJ2-6; 13 positions agree with TRBD2. The CDR3 is made up of 18 amino acids. Germline V gene sequence: CDR1 LNHDA, CDR2 SQIVND (reference sequence). V was clipped by 2 bases and J by 0 bases; unmatched bases: 1. The CDR3, as DNA: TGTGCCAGTAGTATAAGACTAGCGGGGGGCTCTGGGGCCAACGTCCTGACTTTC. Translating gives CASSIRLAGGSGANVLTF.

This clone was picked up a small number of times. The V call is TRBV21-1, the J call TRBJ1-4; TRBD1 reflects the table's D call only, with no check against the DNA. TRBV21-1 has pseudogene status. The CDR3 is 13 residues long. CDR3 residues: CASSSDRVAKLFF. The DNA for the CDR3 is TGTGCCAGCAGCAGCGACAGGGTGGCAAAACTGTTTTTT.

J is TRBJ1-3 and V is TRBV28; possible D gene TRBD1, 5 bases. The germline CDR1 and CDR2 sequences are MDHEN and SYDVKM. The CDR3 is 16 amino acids. V was cut by 5 bases and J by 0 bases, with 14 bases left in between. The CDR3 reads CASSNRDRGSGNTIYF. The CDR3 DNA follows: TGTGCCAGCAGTAATCGGGACCGGGGCTCTGGAAACACCATATATTTT.

This clone was counted between two and nine times. The chain is built from TRBV20-1 and TRBJ1-1, with D uncertain. V dropped 3 bases and J dropped 1 base, with 3 bases sitting between them. The CDR3 is 11 residues long. The germline gives CDR1 DFQATT, CDR2 SNEGSKA (reference sequence). The CDR3 bases are TGCAGTGCTAGCAGGAACACTGAAGCTTTCTTT. This gives the protein CSASRNTEAFF.